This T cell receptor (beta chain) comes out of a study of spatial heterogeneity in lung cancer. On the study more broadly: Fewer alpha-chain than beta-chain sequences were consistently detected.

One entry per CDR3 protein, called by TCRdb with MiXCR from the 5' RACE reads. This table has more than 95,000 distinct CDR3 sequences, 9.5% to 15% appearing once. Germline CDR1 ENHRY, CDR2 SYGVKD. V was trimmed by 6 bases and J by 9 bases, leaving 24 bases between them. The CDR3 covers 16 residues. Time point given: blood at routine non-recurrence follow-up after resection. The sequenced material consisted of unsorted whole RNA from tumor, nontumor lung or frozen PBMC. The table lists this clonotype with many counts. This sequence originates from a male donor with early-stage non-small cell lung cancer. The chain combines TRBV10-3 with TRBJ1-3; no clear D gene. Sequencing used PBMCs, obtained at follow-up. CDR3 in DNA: TGTGCCATCAGCCTTTCGAATCCGGGTTCCTTAGGCACCATATATTTT. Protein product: CAISLSNPGSLGTIYF.